These 20 T cell receptor beta chains were sequenced from one sample in a study of CD8+ T cells in alopecia areata. Extraction and reverse transcription of RNA yielded cDNA as the sequencing template. The data were produced by immunoSEQ multiplex PCR, yet TCRdb's version contains in-frame clones alone and is incomplete. The sample lists about 220,000 clones, under 60% occurring once. Treatment: oral pan-JAK inhibitor, 5-10 mg twice daily. Sequenced here: CD4+ T cells sorted from blood, sampled at week 4, from a patient treated with tofacitinib. These receptors were collected from a human donor with alopecia areata.

J is TRBJ1-5 and V is TRBV18; possible D gene TRBD1, 5 bases. V dropped 3 bases and J dropped 7 bases, with 10 bases sitting between them. This CDR3 region has 13 residues. In germline, CDR1 is KGHSH, CDR2 LQKENI. The CDR3, as DNA: TGTGCCAGCTCACCGTCGGGGGAGCAGCCCCAGCATTTT. This encodes CASSPSGEQPQHF.

CDR3 nucleotide sequence: TGTGCCAGCAGCCTTGGGACAGTGAACACTGAAGCTTTCTTT. Translation gives CASSLGTVNTEAFF. This rearrangement joins TRBV13 to TRBJ1-1, with 7 bases fitting TRBD1. The germline V gene has CDR1 PRHDT and CDR2 FYEKMQ (reference sequence). This CDR3 has 14 residues. V lost 5 bases, J lost 0 bases, and 3 bases stayed unmatched.

This clone showed up just a few times. This sequence joins TRBV29-1 and TRBJ2-1; D ambiguous. Looked up from germline, CDR1 is SQVTM and CDR2 is ANQGSEA. The CDR3 sequence is 10 residues long. Trimming cost V 6 bases and J 6 bases, with 6 bases left between them. The CDR3 is CSVLSNEQFF. As DNA, the CDR3 is TGCAGCGTCCTGAGCAATGAGCAGTTCTTC.

This clone was counted ten times or more. V is TRBV29-1 and J is TRBJ2-5; D unresolved. Germline loops: CDR1 SQVTM, CDR2 ANQGSEA. This CDR3 has 12 residues. V lost 6 bases, J lost 2 bases, and 10 bases lay in between. Here the CDR3 reads CSVTKSQETQYF. As DNA, the CDR3 is TGCAGCGTCACCAAGAGTCAAGAGACCCAGTACTTC.

This clone was observed a few times. The chain has TRBV19 and TRBJ1-2; no definite D call. The CDR3 covers 11 residues. The V end lost 4 bases, the J end lost 6 bases, and 6 bases lay between the germline ends. CDR1 is LNHDA, CDR2 SQIVND, per germline (reference sequence). CDR3 protein: CASSRTDGYTF. The DNA for the CDR3 is TGTGCCAGTAGTAGGACGGATGGCTACACCTTC.

The chain carries TRBV2 and TRBJ1-4; TRBD1 might be the D (5 bases). The CDR3 extends over 16 amino acids. Trimming shortened V by 0 bases and J by 3 bases, and 11 bases separated the two germline ends. Germline CDR1 and CDR2: SNHLY and FYNNEI. The CDR3 here is CASSEAWQGPNEKLFF. In nucleotides, the CDR3 is TGTGCCAGCAGTGAAGCTTGGCAGGGCCCTAATGAAAAACTGTTTTTT.

V usage is TRBV30 and J usage is TRBJ1-5; maybe TRBD1 (5 bases). Trimming cost V 1 base and J 0 bases, with 13 bases left between them. CDR3 length equals 16 residues. Germline CDR1 and CDR2: GTSNPN and SVGIG (reference sequence). CDR3 region: CAWSGSPGVSNQPQHF. In DNA form, the CDR3 reads TGTGCCTGGAGTGGATCCCCGGGGGTTAGCAATCAGCCCCAGCATTTT.

The rearrangement joins TRBV2 to TRBJ1-1; tentative D call: TRBD1 (6 bases). The CDR3 is made up of 11 amino acids. Germline V gene data show CDR1 as SNHLY and CDR2 as FYNNEI. V was clipped by 6 bases and J by 12 bases, with 14 bases between them. CDR3 protein: CASRTQGNPFF. The CDR3 nucleotides read TGTGCCAGCAGAACACAGGGAAATCCTTTCTTT. Combining the CDR3 with reference TRBV2 and TRBJ1-1 gives the whole variable domain EPEVTQTPSHQVTQMGQEVILRCVPISNHLYFYWYRQILGQKVEFLVSFYNNEISEKSEIFDDQFSVERPDGSNFTLKIRSTKLEDSAMYFCASRTQGNPFFGQGTRLTVV.

This clone showed up just a few times. The chain links TRBV5-1 to TRBJ2-5; D ambiguous. Germline loops: CDR1 SGHRS, CDR2 YFSETQ. Trimming removed 1 base at V and 2 bases at J, with 6 bases between. This CDR3 contains 13 residues. The CDR3 region has the DNA TGCGCCAGCAGCTTGTCCGGGCAAGAGACCCAGTACTTC. Amino acids: CASSLSGQETQYF.

The CDR3: CSVEFQNAASNTEAFF. CDR3 nucleotides: TGCAGCGTTGAATTTCAGAATGCCGCTTCGAACACTGAAGCTTTCTTT. The chain uses TRBV29-1 and TRBJ1-1; D is unclear. Germline V gives CDR1 SQVTM, CDR2 ANQGSEA. The CDR3 is 16 amino acids. V dropped 2 bases and J dropped 1 base, with 17 bases sitting between them.

J is TRBJ1-5 and V is TRBV27, with D hard to call. This CDR3 contains 13 residues. The V gene's germline CDR1 is MNHEY and CDR2 SMNVEV (reference sequence). Trimming cost V 5 bases and J 4 bases, with 9 bases left between them. In nucleotides, the CDR3 is TGTGCCAGCAGTCCGCGCGTTAATCAGCCCCAGCATTTT. The encoded protein is CASSPRVNQPQHF.

This clone was seen just once. The chain joins TRBV30 to TRBJ2-1; no clear D. The CDR3 is 14 amino acids. The germline CDR1 and CDR2 sequences are GTSNPN and SVGIG (reference sequence). Trimming took off 2 bases at V and 6 bases at J, with 14 bases between the two ends. The CDR3 DNA reads TGTGCCTGGAGTACGAGTATGAGGAGCAATGAGCAGTTCTTC. Translating gives CAWSTSMRSNEQFF.

This clone was found once. The V and J genes are TRBV4-3 and TRBJ1-2; maybe TRBD1 (5 bases). Germline values: CDR1 LGHNA, CDR2 YSLEER. This CDR3 comprises 14 residues. V lost 0 bases to trimming and J lost 3 bases, with 8 bases between them. The CDR3 is CASSQEMGDYGYTF. In nucleotides, the CDR3 is TGCGCCAGCAGCCAAGAAATGGGGGACTATGGCTACACCTTC.

The chain combines TRBV29-1 with TRBJ1-1; 7 positions match TRBD1. V gave up 5 bases and J gave up 0 bases; unmatched junction bases: 6. The CDR3 runs to 14 residues. From germline, CDR1 is SQVTM and CDR2 ANQGSEA. The CDR3 spells CSVSQGSMNTEAFF. CDR3 coding DNA: TGCAGCGTTTCACAGGGGAGCATGAACACTGAAGCTTTCTTT. The variable domain in full, completed from reference TRBV29-1 and TRBJ1-1, reads SAVISQKPSRDICQRGTSLTIQCQVDSQVTMMFWYRQQPGQSLTLIATANQGSEATYESGFVIDKFPISRPNLTFSTLTVSNMSPEDSSIYLCSVSQGSMNTEAFFGQGTRLTVV.

The chain uses TRBV6-6 and TRBJ1-2; D might be TRBD1 (5 bases). CDR3 length: 13 residues. Looked up from germline, CDR1 is MNHNY and CDR2 is SVGAGI (reference sequence). V shed 7 bases and J shed 5 bases, with 14 bases lying between them. The chain's CDR3 is CASTRGVGYGYTF. The CDR3 coding sequence is TGTGCCAGCACCCGGGGGGTAGGGTATGGCTACACCTTC.

The rearrangement uses TRBV6-4 and TRBJ2-3; the D call may be TRBD1 or TRBD2 (5 bases each). V was cut by 3 bases and J by 4 bases, with 8 bases left in between. Germline V lookup: CDR1 MRHNA, CDR2 SNTAGT. CDR3 length: 13 residues. This chain's CDR3 is CASSEQGADTQYF. In DNA, the CDR3 is TGTGCCAGCAGTGAGCAGGGAGCAGATACGCAGTATTTT.

V is TRBV4-2 and J is TRBJ1-1; tentatively, D is TRBD1 (6 bases). Germline V gene lookup returns CDR1 LGHNA and CDR2 YNFKEQ. CDR3 size: 17 residues. Trimming left V 4 bases short and J 0 bases short, with 18 bases between. CDR3 region: CASSRGGGDGMNTEAFF. CDR3 nucleotide sequence: TGTGCCAGCAGCCGAGGGGGAGGGGACGGTATGAACACTGAAGCTTTCTTT.

The chain is built from TRBV7-2 and TRBJ1-6, with 9 bases identical to TRBD1. This CDR3 has 17 residues. Germline V gives CDR1 SGHTA, CDR2 FQGNSA. V was clipped by 5 bases and J by 5 bases; unmatched bases: 10. In nucleotides, the CDR3 is TGTGCCAGCAGCAGACTACAGGGGGCCGGGAATAATTCACCCCTCCACTTT. Its translation: CASSRLQGAGNNSPLHF.

The rearrangement links TRBV6-1 to TRBJ2-7; maybe TRBD2 (6 bases). The V end lost 7 bases, the J end lost 1 base, and 17 bases lay between the germline ends. Looked up from germline, CDR1 is MNHNS and CDR2 is SASEGT. The CDR3 contains 15 residues. CDR3 nucleotides: TGTGCCAGCAAAAAGGACTCAGGGAGGTCCTACGAGCAGTACTTC. Its translation: CASKKDSGRSYEQYF.

The V gene is TRBV2, the J gene TRBJ2-3; D ambiguous. V dropped 7 bases and J dropped 3 bases, with 14 bases sitting between them. This CDR3 has 14 residues. Germline values: CDR1 SNHLY, CDR2 FYNNEI. The CDR3 spells CASKLETSTDTQYF. DNA of the CDR3: TGTGCCAGCAAGTTGGAGACAAGTACAGATACGCAGTATTTT.